This T cell receptor (beta chain) was profiled in a study of cytomegalovirus exposure and HLA in healthy donors. Whole-study findings and limits: About 90% or about 30% of the time was how often most TCR beta V segments were productive, according to an earlier analysis.

From germline, CDR1 is SGHRS and CDR2 YFSETQ. CDR3 length: 14 amino acids. Trimming stripped 3 bases from V and 4 bases from J, with 8 bases between. With 60 Vbeta and 13 Jbeta primers, the PCR was carried out. TCRdb keeps only in-frame clones here, not all; method: immunoSEQ multiplex PCR. In all, the sample yields tens of thousands of clones. Notes on this clone: Antigen unknown.

V usage is TRBV5-1 and J usage is TRBJ2-6, with D tentatively TRBD2 (6 bases). The material sequenced was PBMCs. This receptor was obtained from a woman aged 18-29 years in good health and CMV-seronegative. This CDR3 reads CASSSGGGANVLTF. In DNA form, the CDR3 reads TGCGCCAGCAGCTCCGGGGGAGGGGCCAACGTCCTGACTTTC.